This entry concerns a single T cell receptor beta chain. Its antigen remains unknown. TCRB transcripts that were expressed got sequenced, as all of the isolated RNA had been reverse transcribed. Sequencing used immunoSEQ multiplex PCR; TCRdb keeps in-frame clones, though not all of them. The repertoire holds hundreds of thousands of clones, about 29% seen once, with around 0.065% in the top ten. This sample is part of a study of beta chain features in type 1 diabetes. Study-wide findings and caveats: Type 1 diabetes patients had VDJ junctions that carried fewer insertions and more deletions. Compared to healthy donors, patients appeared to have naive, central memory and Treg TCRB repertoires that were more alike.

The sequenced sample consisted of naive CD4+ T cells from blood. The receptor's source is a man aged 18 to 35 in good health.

CDR3 sequence (DNA): TGCAGCGTTGTGGTCAATACCTACGAGCAGTACTTC. The encoded protein is CSVVVNTYEQYF. The chain has TRBV29-1 and TRBJ2-7, with D unclear. Per the germline V gene, CDR1 is SQVTM and CDR2 is ANQGSEA. The CDR3 runs 12 residues. V dropped 4 bases and J dropped 2 bases, with 9 bases sitting between them.